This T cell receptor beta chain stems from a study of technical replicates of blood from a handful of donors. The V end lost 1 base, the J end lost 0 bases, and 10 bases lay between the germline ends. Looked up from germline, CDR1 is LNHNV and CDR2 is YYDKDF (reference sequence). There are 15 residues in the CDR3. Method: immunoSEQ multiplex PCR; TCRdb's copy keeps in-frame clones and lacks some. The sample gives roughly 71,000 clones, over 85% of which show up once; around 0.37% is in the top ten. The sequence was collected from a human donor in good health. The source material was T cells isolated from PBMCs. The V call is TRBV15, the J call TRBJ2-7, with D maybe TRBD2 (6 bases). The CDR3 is CATSRGGGPSYEQYF. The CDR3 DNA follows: TGTGCCACCAGCAGAGGTGGAGGGCCCTCCTACGAGCAGTACTTC.